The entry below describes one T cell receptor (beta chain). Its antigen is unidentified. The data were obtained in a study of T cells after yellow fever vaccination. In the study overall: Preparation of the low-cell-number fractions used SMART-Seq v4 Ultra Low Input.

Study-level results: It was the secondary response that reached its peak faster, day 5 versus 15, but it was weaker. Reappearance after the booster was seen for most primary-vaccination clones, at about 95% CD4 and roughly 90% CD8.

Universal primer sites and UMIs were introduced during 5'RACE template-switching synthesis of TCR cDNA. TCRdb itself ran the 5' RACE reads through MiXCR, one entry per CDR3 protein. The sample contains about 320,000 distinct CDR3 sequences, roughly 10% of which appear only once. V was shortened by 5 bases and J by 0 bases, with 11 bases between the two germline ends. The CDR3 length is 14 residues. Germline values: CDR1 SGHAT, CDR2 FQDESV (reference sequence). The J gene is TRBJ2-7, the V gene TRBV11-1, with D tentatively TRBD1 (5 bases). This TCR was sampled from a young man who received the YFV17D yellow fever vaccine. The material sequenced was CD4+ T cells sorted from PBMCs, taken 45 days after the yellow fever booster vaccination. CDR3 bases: TGTGCCAGCAGCGCAACAGGATTCTCCTACGAGCAGTACGTC. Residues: CASSATGFSYEQYV.